This TCR beta chain appears in the sequencing data of a study of control samples from healthy donors and cancer patients. TCRdb's copy holds only in-frame clones and misses some; the assay was immunoSEQ multiplex PCR. Found here are 200,000 to 250,000 clones, about 94% of them singletons; the top ten hold 1.5%. Germline V gives CDR1 SGHDT, CDR2 YYEEEE. The CDR3 sequence is 15 residues long. With 0 bases removed from V and 9 bases from J, the gap between germline ends came to 13 bases. This TCR was sampled from a man aged 45-65 years in good health. The specimen sequenced was blood. This chain joins TRBV5-6 and TRBJ1-6; D is ambiguous. The CDR3 is CASSLDLMAASPLHF. In DNA, the CDR3 is TGTGCCAGCAGCTTGGACCTCATGGCGGCTTCACCCCTCCACTTT.